Listed below are T cell receptor beta chains from one sample, sequenced in a study of graft-versus-host responses after intestinal transplantation. No cognate antigen is known for these TCRs. This table comes from immunoSEQ multiplex PCR, and its TCRdb copy is limited to in-frame clones, with some not included. The sample records 71,000 or so clones, 90% being singletons. The sample was unstimulated CD8+ T cells sorted from spleen or lymph node cells, taken before intestinal transplant. The origin of the receptors is a human donor who received an intestinal transplant. The CDR3 runs from the conserved cysteine through the conserved F or W. Fields, in order: clone size, V gene, J gene, D gene, CDR3 protein, CDR3 DNA. D genes are given only for firm matches. Size is omitted from some rows. Given values are once, few, many or a class for expanded clones.

once	TRBV29-1	TRBJ1-1	TRBD1	CSARGTSRDTEAFF	TGCAGCGCCAGGGGGACTTCTCGGGACACTGAAGCTTTCTTT
few	TRBV6-6	TRBJ2-2	NA	CASSGTVTGELFF	TGTGCCAGCAGCGGGACTGTCACCGGGGAGCTGTTTTTT
NA	TRBV7-8	TRBJ2-5	TRBD2	CASSPLLMTSGGATETQYF	TGTGCCAGCAGCCCTCTACTAATGACTAGCGGGGGGGCCACAGAGACCCAGTACTTC
NA	TRBV9	TRBJ1-1	NA	CASSVSAGSGRTEAFF	TGTGCCAGCAGCGTAAGCGCGGGCTCGGGTAGAACTGAAGCTTTCTTT
NA	TRBV4-1	TRBJ2-2	NA	CASSPLTRSTGELFF	TGCGCCAGCAGCCCCCTGACGAGGTCAACCGGGGAGCTGTTTTTT
NA	TRBV29-1	TRBJ1-2	NA	CSVGDSGYTF	TGCAGCGTTGGGGACTCTGGCTACACCTTC
NA	TRBV20-1	TRBJ1-2	NA	CSAPAGYGYTF	TGCAGTGCCCCGGCGGGCTATGGCTACACCTTC
NA	TRBV18	TRBJ2-7	NA	CASSPPGGRGAGEQYF	TGTGCCAGCTCACCACCCGGCGGACGTGGCGCGGGCGAGCAGTACTTC
NA	TRBV5-8	TRBJ2-7	NA	CASSFFSYEQYF	TGTGCCAGCAGCTTCTTCAGCTACGAGCAGTACTTC
once	TRBV29-1	TRBJ2-7	NA	CSVVQESYEQYF	TGCAGCGTTGTGCAGGAATCCTACGAGCAGTACTTC
NA	TRBV6-5	TRBJ1-1	NA	CASSYSLGGTTEAFF	TGTGCCAGCAGTTACTCCCTGGGGGGAACTACTGAAGCTTTCTTT
NA	TRBV18	TRBJ2-2	NA	CASSWRDTGELFF	TGTGCCAGCTCATGGAGGGACACCGGGGAGCTGTTTTTT
NA	TRBV6-1	TRBJ1-2	NA	CASSEDPTYGYTF	TGTGCCAGCAGTGAAGACCCCACATATGGCTACACCTTC
NA	TRBV6-5	TRBJ1-2	NA	CASSVPGGDFMGYTF	TGTGCCAGCAGCGTCCCGGGGGGGGACTTTATGGGCTACACCTTC
NA	TRBV6-6	TRBJ2-7	NA	CASREGADEQYF	TGTGCCAGCAGGGAGGGGGCGGATGAGCAGTACTTC
NA	TRBV27	TRBJ1-1	NA	CASSLYRADGGAFF	TGTGCCAGCAGTTTATACCGGGCGGACGGAGGGGCTTTCTTT
NA	TRBV25-1	TRBJ2-6	TRBD1	CASSEPPTGTGANVLTF	TGTGCCAGCAGTGAGCCCCCGACAGGGACCGGGGCCAACGTCCTGACTTTC
NA	TRBV29-1	TRBJ1-1	TRBD1	CSVKTGGTEAFF	TGCAGCGTCAAGACAGGGGGGACTGAAGCTTTCTTT
NA	TRBV10-3	TRBJ1-2	NA	CAISDHSPYGYTF	TGTGCCATCAGCGACCACAGCCCCTATGGCTACACCTTC
NA	TRBV6-1	TRBJ2-7	TRBD2	CASTAGDSYEQYF	TGTGCCAGCACGGCGGGGGACTCCTACGAGCAGTACTTC
once	TRBV6-5	TRBJ1-1	TRBD1	CASSYTDRAGNTEAFF	TGTGCCAGCAGTTACACCGACAGGGCAGGGAACACTGAAGCTTTCTTT
NA	TRBV6-1	TRBJ2-7	TRBD2	CASSPSGGVWEQYF	TGTGCCAGCAGTCCCAGCGGGGGGGTGTGGGAGCAGTACTTC
NA	TRBV6-6	TRBJ2-5	TRBD2	CASSHGLADRETQYF	TGTGCCAGCAGCCACGGACTAGCCGACCGAGAGACCCAGTACTTC
few	TRBV29-1	TRBJ1-2	NA	CSVESSFYGYTF	TGCAGCGTTGAATCGTCCTTCTATGGCTACACCTTC
NA	TRBV11-2	TRBJ2-7	NA	CASSPDSSTLVLEQYF	TGTGCCAGCAGCCCGGACAGCTCTACGCTTGTTCTCGAGCAGTACTTC
once	TRBV9	TRBJ1-1	NA	CASSAYGTKNTEAFF	TGTGCCAGCAGCGCCTACGGGACAAAGAACACTGAAGCTTTCTTT
NA	TRBV29-1	TRBJ1-2	TRBD1	CSVGDSPLGGYTF	TGCAGCGTCGGGGACAGCCCACTAGGAGGCTACACCTTC
NA	TRBV5-5	TRBJ2-7	TRBD1	CASSLAGTGYHEQYF	TGTGCCAGCAGCTTAGCCGGGACAGGGTACCACGAGCAGTACTTC
NA	TRBV9	TRBJ2-1	NA	CASSVAGTYNEQFF	TGTGCCAGCAGCGTAGCGGGGACCTACAATGAGCAGTTCTTC
NA	TRBV19	TRBJ2-2	NA	CASTLGVGTGELFF	TGTGCCAGTACTCTCGGGGTCGGCACCGGGGAGCTGTTTTTT
NA	TRBV9	TRBJ2-7	NA	CASSPKTGFEQYF	TGTGCCAGCAGCCCCAAAACAGGGTTTGAGCAGTACTTC
NA	TRBV13	TRBJ2-5	NA	CASRTSQETQYF	TGTGCCAGCAGGACATCTCAAGAGACCCAGTACTTC
NA	TRBV25-1	TRBJ2-7	TRBD1	CASSERDRVGEQYF	TGTGCCAGCAGTGAAAGGGACAGGGTTGGTGAGCAGTACTTC
once	TRBV11-2	TRBJ2-1	TRBD2	CASSGPGTSSYNEQFF	TGTGCCAGCAGCGGACCCGGGACTAGTTCCTACAATGAGCAGTTCTTC
NA	TRBV2	TRBJ1-4	TRBD1	CASSELRDRLDEKLFF	TGTGCCAGCAGTGAACTTCGGGACAGGTTGGATGAAAAACTGTTTTTT
NA	TRBV2	TRBJ2-7	NA	CASSELGDYEQYF	TGTGCCAGCAGTGAACTTGGAGACTACGAGCAGTACTTC
NA	TRBV5-6	TRBJ1-2	NA	CASIIRGGAYGYTF	TGTGCCAGCATCATACGGGGGGGGGCCTATGGCTACACCTTC
NA	TRBV4-1	TRBJ2-7	NA	CASSQGQGLSYEQYF	TGCGCCAGCAGCCAAGGGCAGGGACTCTCCTACGAGCAGTACTTC
NA	TRBV14	TRBJ2-5	TRBD1	CASSQAPGGVETQYF	TGTGCCAGCAGCCAAGCTCCAGGGGGCGTAGAGACCCAGTACTTC
once	TRBV6-1	TRBJ2-5	TRBD2	CASSTPRGGETQYF	TGTGCCAGCAGTACCCCTCGGGGGGGTGAGACCCAGTACTTC
NA	TRBV7-9	TRBJ1-3	NA	CASSLARADSSGNTIYF	TGTGCCAGCAGCTTAGCGCGGGCGGACTCCTCTGGAAACACCATATATTTT